Listed here are 5 T cell receptor beta chains from one sample, sequenced in a study of blood T cell repertoires in COVID-19. Method: immunoSEQ multiplex PCR; TCRdb's copy keeps in-frame clones and lacks some. The data hold under 50,000 clones, with roughly 84% observed a single time. The sample comprised peripheral blood. The receptors come from a woman in her 70s with acute or convalescent COVID-19.

The gene calls are TRBV7-9 and TRBJ1-6; possible D gene TRBD1, 6 bases. Trimming stripped 3 bases from V and 9 bases from J, with 12 bases between. Germline CDR1 is SEHNR and CDR2 is FQNEAQ (reference sequence). There are 14 residues in the CDR3. CDR3 DNA: TGTGCCAGCAGCTTGGTGACAGGCGGTTCACCCCTCCACTTT. This gives the protein CASSLVTGGSPLHF.

This rearrangement joins TRBV9 to TRBJ2-1; 11 bases map to TRBD2. CDR3 length: 16 residues. Germline assignment: CDR1 SGDLS and CDR2 YYNGEE. J gave up 3 bases and V 4 bases, and 6 bases lay outside the gene matches. The CDR3 sequence: CASSPITSGSYNEQFF. DNA for the CDR3: TGTGCCAGCAGCCCCATAACTAGCGGGAGCTACAATGAGCAGTTCTTC.

This sequence joins TRBV5-1 and TRBJ2-7; D not certain. The CDR3 is made up of 13 amino acids. V was shortened by 0 bases and J by 7 bases, with 11 bases between the two germline ends. Germline CDR1 and CDR2: SGHRS and YFSETQ. The CDR3 sequence is CASSLASLEEQYF. The CDR3 nucleotides are TGCGCCAGCAGCTTGGCCTCCCTCGAGGAGCAGTACTTC.

This sequence joins TRBV7-9 and TRBJ1-5, with 7 bases matching TRBD1. The CDR3 totals 15 residues. V lost 5 bases to trimming and J lost 1 base; unmatched junction nucleotides: 5. Per germline, CDR1 SEHNR and CDR2 FQNEAQ (reference sequence). CDR3: CASSLTGMSNQPQHF. For the CDR3, the DNA is TGTGCCAGCAGCCTGACAGGGATGAGCAATCAGCCCCAGCATTTT.

This clone was recorded a few times. This chain uses TRBV11-3 with TRBJ1-1; possible D gene TRBD1, 6 bases. Germline values: CDR1 SGHNT, CDR2 YENEEA. Trimming shortened V by 2 bases and J by 1 base, and 14 bases separated the two germline ends. CDR3 size: 16 residues. The CDR3 spells CASSLNSGAPNTEAFF. In nucleotides, the CDR3 is TGTGCCAGCAGCTTAAACTCAGGGGCTCCGAACACTGAAGCTTTCTTT. Looking up the rest from reference TRBV11-3 and TRBJ1-1 gives the full variable domain: EAGVVQSPRYKIIEKKQPVAFWCNPISGHNTLYWYLQNLGQGPELLIRYENEEAVDDSQLPKDRFSAERLKGVDSTLKIQPAELGDSAVYLCASSLNSGAPNTEAFFGQGTRLTVV.